The clone carrying this T cell receptor (beta chain) was observed a single time. The data originate from a study of blood T cell repertoires in COVID-19. V lost 3 bases, J lost 9 bases, and 10 bases stayed unmatched. The CDR3 has 16 residues. Authors' analysis steps: Using reference gene primer amplification, nucleated cell counts were estimated. TCRdb's copy holds only in-frame clones and misses some; the assay was immunoSEQ multiplex PCR. From that table come the V and J calls and clone size; the DNA was used to work out D and trimming. This table has 200,000 to 300,000 clones, about 90% appearing once.

The origin of this receptor is a woman in her forties or fifties with acute or convalescent COVID-19. Sequencing used peripheral blood. The J gene is TRBJ2-1, the V gene TRBV5-3, with 12 bases fitting TRBD2. TRBV5-3 falls under the ORF class, with uncertain function. CDR3 sequence: CARSYGTSGLLVEQFF. The CDR3 DNA sequence: TGTGCCAGAAGCTATGGGACTAGCGGGTTATTGGTTGAGCAGTTCTTC.